These 5 T cell receptor beta chains share one sample of origin, sequenced in a study of cytomegalovirus exposure and HLA in healthy donors. The PCR used 60 Vbeta and 13 Jbeta primers. Clones were sequenced by immunoSEQ multiplex PCR, and TCRdb holds only the in-frame ones, with some missing. Found here are 200,000 or so clones, roughly 80% of them singletons; the top ten hold approximately 0.39%. The specimen was PBMCs. The receptors derive from a male donor in good health and CMV-seropositive.

This sequence joins TRBV5-1 and TRBJ2-1, with 10 bases aligning to TRBD2. J was trimmed by 9 bases and V by 7 bases; bases with no gene match: 19. The CDR3 length is 17 residues. Germline lookup yields CDR1 SGHRS and CDR2 YFSETQ. In nucleotides, the CDR3 is TGCGCCAGCTCTGCAAGCGGGAGGGCCGGAATGGGCAGTGAGCAGTTCTTC. Its protein product is CASSASGRAGMGSEQFF.

The rearrangement joins TRBV10-3 to TRBJ2-7; possibly TRBD1 for D (6 bases). V lost 7 bases to trimming and J lost 5 bases, with 18 bases between them. Germline CDR1 and CDR2: ENHRY and SYGVKD. The CDR3 covers 14 residues. The CDR3 DNA reads TGTGCCATCAAGGGGTTTCAGGGGAGCGACGAGCAGTACTTC. It encodes CAIKGFQGSDEQYF.

The chain carries TRBV5-6 and TRBJ1-1; a weak D match, TRBD1 (6 bases). The CDR3 totals 16 residues. Germline loops: CDR1 SGHDT, CDR2 YYEEEE. The V gene lost 4 bases and the J gene lost 0 bases, with 16 bases spanning the gap. As DNA, the CDR3 is TGTGCCAGCAGCCGAAAATGGACAGAACTGAACACTGAAGCTTTCTTT. This gives the protein CASSRKWTELNTEAFF.

This rearrangement joins TRBV7-3 to TRBJ2-3, with TRBD2 matching 9 bases. Germline assignment: CDR1 SGHTA and CDR2 FQGTGA. This CDR3 contains 18 residues. Trimming took 1 base from V and 2 from J; bases not matched to a gene: 10. CDR3 DNA: TGTGCCAGCAGCTTAAAAGTAGCGGGGGATCCAACCACAGATACGCAGTATTTT. Residues: CASSLKVAGDPTTDTQYF.

The CDR3 region has the DNA TGTGCCTGGAGGACAGGGGATGAGCAGTTCTTC. This sequence encodes CAWRTGDEQFF. This chain links TRBV30 with TRBJ2-1; 8 bases are a match to TRBD1. V was pared by 3 bases and J by 8 bases, with 0 bases of the junction left unmatched. This CDR3 region has 11 residues. CDR1 and CDR2 (germline): GTSNPN, SVGIG (reference sequence).